The rows below give T cell receptor beta chains drawn from one sample of a study of chemoradiotherapy in HPV16-positive cancers. Clones were sequenced by immunoSEQ multiplex PCR, and TCRdb holds only the in-frame ones, with some missing. The sample lists about 68,000 clones, 88% occurring once. Here the sequenced sample was blood, taken from a patient who underwent chemoradiotherapy. These receptors came from a human donor with HPV-associated anogenital cancer. The CDR3 runs from the conserved cysteine through the conserved F or W. A D gene is named only where the DNA matches it firmly. Clone size, where shown, is once, few, many, or a class for clones that have expanded.

-,TRBD1,14,TRBJ2-1,TRBV9,CASSTGQGFEEQFF,TGTGCCAGCAGCACTGGACAGGGCTTTGAGGAGCAGTTCTTC
-,-,13,TRBJ2-7,TRBV7-3,CASSLTGGPEQYF,TGTGCCAGCAGCTTAACGGGGGGGCCCGAGCAGTACTTC
-,-,14,TRBJ1-1,TRBV10-3,CAIRRRLDNTEAFF,TGTGCCATCAGGCGGCGGTTAGATAACACTGAAGCTTTCTTT
-,-,12,TRBJ1-5,TRBV2,CASSDFTGTQHF,TGTGCCAGCAGTGATTTCACAGGGACCCAGCATTTT
-,TRBD2,16,TRBJ2-1,TRBV5-4,CASSLATSGGAHEQFF,TGTGCCAGCAGCTTGGCGACTAGCGGGGGGGCGCATGAGCAGTTCTTC
-,-,13,TRBJ1-5,TRBV5-5,CASSDSLNQPQHF,TGTGCCAGCAGTGACAGCCTCAATCAGCCCCAGCATTTT
-,-,14,TRBJ1-3,TRBV6-5,CASSWGARGNTIYF,TGTGCCAGCAGTTGGGGCGCGCGAGGAAACACCATATATTTT
-,-,17,TRBJ1-3,TRBV10-3,CAISLGPVPSAGNTIYF,TGTGCCATCAGTCTAGGGCCGGTTCCCTCGGCTGGAAACACCATATATTTT
-,-,11,TRBJ2-7,TRBV20-1,CSARDHGGQYF,TGCAGTGCTAGAGATCACGGAGGGCAGTACTTC
-,TRBD2,13,TRBJ2-1,TRBV27,CASNKGTMNEQFF,TGTGCCAGCAATAAGGGGACTATGAATGAGCAGTTCTTC
-,-,16,TRBJ1-1,TRBV2,CASSEGEKIGNTEAFF,TGTGCCAGCAGTGAAGGAGAAAAGATAGGGAACACTGAAGCTTTCTTT
-,-,15,TRBJ2-7,TRBV7-2,CASSLSGGNWYEQYF,TGTGCCAGCAGCTTATCCGGGGGCAATTGGTACGAGCAGTACTTC
-,-,14,TRBJ2-7,TRBV7-9,CASSLGRGGYEQYF,TGTGCCAGCAGCTTAGGGCGGGGCGGGTACGAGCAGTACTTC
-,-,14,TRBJ2-1,TRBV10-2,CASSESASYNEQFF,TGCGCCAGCAGTGAGTCGGCCTCCTACAATGAGCAGTTCTTC
-,-,14,TRBJ2-7,TRBV28,CASSPYRDLSKQYF,TGTGCCAGCAGCCCTTACAGGGACCTTAGCAAGCAGTACTTC
once,TRBD1,14,TRBJ1-2,TRBV9,CASRDDRGEYGYTF,TGTGCCAGCAGAGACGACAGGGGGGAGTATGGCTACACCTTC
-,-,14,TRBJ1-5,TRBV19,CASSVQGRYQPQHF,TGTGCCAGTAGTGTCCAGGGGAGGTATCAGCCCCAGCATTTT
-,TRBD2,15,TRBJ2-1,TRBV2,CASSELADSYNEQFF,TGTGCCAGCAGTGAACTAGCGGACTCCTACAATGAGCAGTTCTTC
-,-,15,TRBJ1-6,TRBV4-2,CASSLGGLYNSPLHF,TGTGCCAGCAGCTTGGGGGGACTCTATAATTCACCCCTCCACTTT
-,-,14,TRBJ2-3,TRBV27,CASTGPEHPDTQYF,TGTGCCAGCACGGGACCCGAACATCCGGATACGCAGTATTTT
-,-,15,TRBJ2-7,TRBV27,CASSLSGNNPYEQYF,TGTGCCAGCAGTTTATCAGGGAATAACCCCTACGAGCAGTACTTC
-,TRBD2,15,TRBJ2-1,TRBV11-2,CASRKVGGGLFEQFF,TGTGCCAGCAGGAAGGTGGGGGGAGGGCTGTTTGAGCAGTTCTTC
-,-,14,TRBJ1-1,TRBV5-1,CASSLEPVNTEAFF,TGCGCCAGCAGCCTCGAACCGGTGAACACTGAAGCTTTCTTT
-,-,16,TRBJ2-1,TRBV27,CASSLSKRSPYNEQFF,TGTGCCAGCAGTTTATCGAAGCGATCCCCCTACAATGAGCAGTTCTTC
-,-,14,TRBJ2-1,TRBV7-9,CASSVVGVHNEQFF,TGTGCCAGCAGCGTAGTAGGAGTCCACAATGAGCAGTTCTTC
-,TRBD1,15,TRBJ1-1,TRBV9,CASSAGTAMNTEAFF,TGTGCCAGCAGCGCCGGGACAGCTATGAACACTGAAGCTTTCTTT
-,TRBD2,14,TRBJ2-2,TRBV7-2,CASPGAGGTGELFF,TGTGCCAGCCCCGGGGCGGGAGGCACCGGGGAGCTGTTTTTT
-,-,14,TRBJ1-2,TRBV18,CASSLKKGNYGYTF,TGTGCCAGCTCTCTGAAAAAGGGAAACTATGGCTACACCTTC
-,-,14,TRBJ2-3,TRBV7-9,CASSLGTVADTQYF,TGTGCCAGCAGCTTAGGGACAGTGGCAGATACGCAGTATTTT
-,-,15,TRBJ1-3,TRBV30,CAWRRLQFSGNTIYF,TGTGCCTGGCGGAGACTACAGTTCTCTGGAAACACCATATATTTT